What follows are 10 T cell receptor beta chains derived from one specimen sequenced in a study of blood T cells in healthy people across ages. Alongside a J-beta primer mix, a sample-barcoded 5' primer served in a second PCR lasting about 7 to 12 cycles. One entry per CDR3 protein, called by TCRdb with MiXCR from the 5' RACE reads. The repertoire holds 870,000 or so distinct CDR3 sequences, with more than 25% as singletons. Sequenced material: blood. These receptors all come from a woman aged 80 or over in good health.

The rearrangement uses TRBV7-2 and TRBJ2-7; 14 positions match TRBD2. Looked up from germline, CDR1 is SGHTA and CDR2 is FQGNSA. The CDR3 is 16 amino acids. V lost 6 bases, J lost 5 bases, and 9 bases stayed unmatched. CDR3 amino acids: CASSHHPTSGGDEQYF. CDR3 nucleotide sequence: TGTGCCAGCAGTCACCATCCGACTAGCGGGGGGGACGAGCAGTACTTC.

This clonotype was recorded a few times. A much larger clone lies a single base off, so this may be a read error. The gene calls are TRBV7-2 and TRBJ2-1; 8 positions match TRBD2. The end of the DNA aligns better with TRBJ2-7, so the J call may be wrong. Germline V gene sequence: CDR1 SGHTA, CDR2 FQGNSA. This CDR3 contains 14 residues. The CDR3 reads CAKRARGAYNEQYF. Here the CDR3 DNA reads TGTGCCAAAAGGGCGCGGGGGGCATACAATGAGCAGTACTTC.

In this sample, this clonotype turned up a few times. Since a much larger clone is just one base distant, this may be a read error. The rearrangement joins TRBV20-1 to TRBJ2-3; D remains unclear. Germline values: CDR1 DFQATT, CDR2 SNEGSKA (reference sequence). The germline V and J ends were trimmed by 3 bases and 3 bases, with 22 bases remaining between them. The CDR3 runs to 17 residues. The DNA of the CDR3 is TGCAGTGCTAGGTCCCCTGACCTTGCAACAATGACAGATACGCAGTATTTT. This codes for CSARSPDLATMTDTQYF.

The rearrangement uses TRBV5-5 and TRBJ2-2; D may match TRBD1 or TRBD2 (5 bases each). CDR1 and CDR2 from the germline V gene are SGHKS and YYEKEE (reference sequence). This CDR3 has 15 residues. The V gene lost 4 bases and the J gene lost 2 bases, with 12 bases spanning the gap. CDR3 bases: TGTGCCAGCAGCCTCCGGGACGCAAACACCGGGGAGCTGTTTTTT. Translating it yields CASSLRDANTGELFF.

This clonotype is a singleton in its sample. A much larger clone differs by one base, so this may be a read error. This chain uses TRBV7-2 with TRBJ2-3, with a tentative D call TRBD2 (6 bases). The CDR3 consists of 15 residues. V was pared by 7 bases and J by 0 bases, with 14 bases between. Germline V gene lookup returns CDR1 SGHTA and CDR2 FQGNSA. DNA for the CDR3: TGTGCCAGCACCCGGGGGAGCCTTAGCACAGATACGCAGTATTTT. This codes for CASTRGSLSTDTQYF.

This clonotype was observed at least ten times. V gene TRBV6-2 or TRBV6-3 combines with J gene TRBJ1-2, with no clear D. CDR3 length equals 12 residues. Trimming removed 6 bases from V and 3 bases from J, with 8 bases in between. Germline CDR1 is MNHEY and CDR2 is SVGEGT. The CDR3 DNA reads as TGTGCCAGCAGCCGCCGGGACTATGGCTACACCTTC. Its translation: CASSRRDYGYTF.

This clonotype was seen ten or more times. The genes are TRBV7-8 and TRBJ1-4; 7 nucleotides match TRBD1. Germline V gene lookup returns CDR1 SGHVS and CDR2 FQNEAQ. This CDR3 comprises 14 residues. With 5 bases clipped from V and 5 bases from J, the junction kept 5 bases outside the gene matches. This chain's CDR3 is CASSRGRGNEKLFF. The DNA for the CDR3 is TGTGCCAGCAGCCGAGGCAGGGGGAATGAAAAACTGTTTTTT.

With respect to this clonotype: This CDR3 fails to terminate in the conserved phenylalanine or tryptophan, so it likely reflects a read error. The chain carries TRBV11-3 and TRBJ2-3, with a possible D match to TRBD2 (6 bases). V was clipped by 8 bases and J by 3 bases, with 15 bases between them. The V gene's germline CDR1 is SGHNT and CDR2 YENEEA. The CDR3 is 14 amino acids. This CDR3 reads CASCGTGLTDTQYV. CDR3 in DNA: TGTGCCAGCTGCGGGACTGGTCTAACAGATACGCAGTATGTT.

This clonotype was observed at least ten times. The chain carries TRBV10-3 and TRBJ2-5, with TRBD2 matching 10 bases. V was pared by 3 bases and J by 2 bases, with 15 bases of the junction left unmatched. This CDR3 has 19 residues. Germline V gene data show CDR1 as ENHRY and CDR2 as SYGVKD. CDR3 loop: CAISDGIAGGVGGQETQYF. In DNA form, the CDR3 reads TGTGCCATCAGTGATGGGATAGCGGGGGGCGTTGGGGGGCAAGAGACCCAGTACTTC.

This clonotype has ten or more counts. The DNA of the CDR3 is TGTGCCAGCAGTCAGCCGAGGGGTACGTACGAGCAGTACTTC. Protein: CASSQPRGTYEQYF. The chain couples TRBV6-2 or TRBV6-3 to TRBJ2-7, with D perhaps given as TRBD1 or TRBD2 (5 bases each). From germline, CDR1 is MNHEY and CDR2 SVGEGT. Trimming took off 5 bases at V and 4 bases at J, with 15 bases between the two ends. The CDR3 sequence is 14 residues long.